The sequence of this T cell receptor (beta chain) was determined in a study of regulatory T cells in long-lasting Graves disease. Study background: Graves' patients (newly diagnosed) had been on antithyroid drugs under 3 months.

There are 12 residues in the CDR3. Germline CDR1 reads GTSNPN; CDR2 reads SVGIG (reference sequence). The J segment lost 8 bases and the V segment lost 7 bases, leaving 11 bases of the junction unmatched. Relying on iRepertoire HTBI primers and Arm-PCR of CDR3 regions, the team built TCR beta libraries. TCRdb itself ran the multiplex PCR reads through MiXCR, one entry per CDR3 protein. The sample includes hundreds of thousands of distinct CDR3 sequences, about 16% of them seen just once. As for time point: newly diagnosed GD, antithyroid drugs for less than 3 months. RNA isolated from PBMCs was used to make the TCR library. Whole-study findings and limits: Persistent patients shared more public clonotypes (2,741) than newly diagnosed patients (about 940).

In its sample, this clonotype was seen many times. Its antigen is undetermined. These data were also filed under a second study, of T cells in Graves' hyperthyroidism and ophthalmopathy. That work adds: HTBI primers were used for first-round RT-PCR of the TCR CDR3.

The specimen was peripheral blood mononuclear cells (PBMCs), collected at new diagnosis, from a patient treated with antithyroid drugs. The receptor's source is a woman aged 35-65 years with Graves disease. The chain uses TRBV30 and TRBJ2-7, with TRBD2 identical over 7 bases. The CDR3 sequence is CASSGGTMKQYF. The CDR3 nucleotides are TGTGCCTCATCGGGAGGCACGATGAAGCAGTACTTC. Supplemented by reference TRBV30 and TRBJ2-7, the full variable domain reads SQTIHQWPATLVQPVGSPLSLECTVEGTSNPNLYWYRQAAGRGLQLLFYSVGIGQISSEVPQNLSASRPQDRQFILSSKKLLLSDSGFYLCASSGGTMKQYFGPGTRLTVT.